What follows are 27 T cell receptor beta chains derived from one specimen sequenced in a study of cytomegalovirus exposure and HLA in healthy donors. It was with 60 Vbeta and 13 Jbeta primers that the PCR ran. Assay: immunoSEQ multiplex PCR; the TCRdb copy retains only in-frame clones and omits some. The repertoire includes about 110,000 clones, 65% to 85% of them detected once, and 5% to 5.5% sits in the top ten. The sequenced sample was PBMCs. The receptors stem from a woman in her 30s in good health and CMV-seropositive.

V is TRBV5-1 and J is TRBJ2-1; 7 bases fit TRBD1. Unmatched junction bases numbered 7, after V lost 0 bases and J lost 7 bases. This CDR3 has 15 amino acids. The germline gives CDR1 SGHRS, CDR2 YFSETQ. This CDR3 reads CASSLGDRFRNEQFF. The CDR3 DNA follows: TGCGCCAGCAGCTTGGGGGACAGATTTCGAAATGAGCAGTTCTTC.

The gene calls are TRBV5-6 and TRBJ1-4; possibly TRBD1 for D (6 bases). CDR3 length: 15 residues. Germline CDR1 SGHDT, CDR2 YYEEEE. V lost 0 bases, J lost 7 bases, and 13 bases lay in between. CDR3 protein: CASSLVGAGGEKLFF. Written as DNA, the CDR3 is TGTGCCAGCAGCTTGGTGGGGGCTGGTGGTGAAAAACTGTTTTTT.

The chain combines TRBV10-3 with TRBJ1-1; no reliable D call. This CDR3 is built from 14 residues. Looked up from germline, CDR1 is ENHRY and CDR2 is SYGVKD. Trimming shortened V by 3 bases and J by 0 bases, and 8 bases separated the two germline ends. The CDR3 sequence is CAISEQQMNTEAFF. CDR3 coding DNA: TGTGCCATCAGTGAACAACAGATGAACACTGAAGCTTTCTTT.

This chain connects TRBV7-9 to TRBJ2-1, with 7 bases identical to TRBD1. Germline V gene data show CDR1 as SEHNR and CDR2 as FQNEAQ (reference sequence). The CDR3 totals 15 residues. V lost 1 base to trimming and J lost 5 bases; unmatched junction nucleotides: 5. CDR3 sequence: CASSLVGGANNEQFF. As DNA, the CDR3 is TGTGCCAGCAGCTTAGTAGGGGGCGCCAACAATGAGCAGTTCTTC.

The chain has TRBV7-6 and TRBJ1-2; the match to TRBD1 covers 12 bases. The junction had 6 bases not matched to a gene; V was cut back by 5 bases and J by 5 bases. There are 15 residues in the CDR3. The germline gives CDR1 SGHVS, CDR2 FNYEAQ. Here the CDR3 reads CASSPGTGGRYGYTF. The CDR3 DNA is TGTGCCAGCAGCCCCGGGACAGGGGGCCGGTATGGCTACACCTTC.

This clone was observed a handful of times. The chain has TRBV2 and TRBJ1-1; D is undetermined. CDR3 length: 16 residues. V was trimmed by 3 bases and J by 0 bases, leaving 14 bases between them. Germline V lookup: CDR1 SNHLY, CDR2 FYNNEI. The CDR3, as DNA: TGTGCCAGCAGTGACCTCGCATTGAACTTGAACACTGAAGCTTTCTTT. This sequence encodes CASSDLALNLNTEAFF.

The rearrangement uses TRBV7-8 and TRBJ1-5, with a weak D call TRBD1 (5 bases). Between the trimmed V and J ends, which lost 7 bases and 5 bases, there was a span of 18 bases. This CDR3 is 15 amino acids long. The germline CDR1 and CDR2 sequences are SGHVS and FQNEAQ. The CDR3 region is CASTLMQGGHQPQHF. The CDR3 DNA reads TGTGCCAGCACCCTCATGCAGGGAGGCCATCAGCCCCAGCATTTT.

The CDR3 nucleotides are TGTGCCAGCAGCTCGGGACTAGCGGTCCACGAGCAGTACTTC. It is translated as CASSSGLAVHEQYF. This chain links TRBV5-4 with TRBJ2-7; 11 bases match TRBD2. The germline V gene encodes CDR1 SGHNT and CDR2 YYREEE (reference sequence). V dropped 3 bases and J dropped 5; count of bases not matched to a gene: 4. CDR3 size: 14 residues.

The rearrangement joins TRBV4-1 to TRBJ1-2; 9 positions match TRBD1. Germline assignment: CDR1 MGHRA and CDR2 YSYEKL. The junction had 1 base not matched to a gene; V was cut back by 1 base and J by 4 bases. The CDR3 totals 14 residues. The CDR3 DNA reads TGCGCCAGCAGCCAAGCGGGACAGGGCTATGGCTACACCTTC. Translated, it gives CASSQAGQGYGYTF.

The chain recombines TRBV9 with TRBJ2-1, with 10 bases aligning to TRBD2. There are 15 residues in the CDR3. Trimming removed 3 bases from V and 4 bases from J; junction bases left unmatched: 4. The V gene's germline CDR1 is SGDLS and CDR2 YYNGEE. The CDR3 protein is CASSASGLAYNEQFF. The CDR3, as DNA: TGTGCCAGCAGCGCTTCGGGACTAGCGTACAATGAGCAGTTCTTC.

CDR3 protein: CASSFPGLAGVTQYF. The CDR3 nucleotides are TGTGCCAGCAGTTTCCCGGGACTAGCGGGCGTGACCCAGTACTTC. This sequence joins TRBV7-2 and TRBJ2-5; 12 bases match TRBD2. The CDR3 length is 15 residues. V lost 6 bases and J lost 7; bases outside the gene matches: 9. Germline V gene lookup returns CDR1 SGHTA and CDR2 FQGNSA. The full variable domain, its missing parts supplied by reference TRBV7-2 and TRBJ2-5, is GAGVSQSPSNKVTEKGKDVELRCDPISGHTALYWYRQSLGQGLEFLIYFQGNSAPDKSGLPSDRFSAERTGGSVSTLTIQRTQQEDSAVYLCASSFPGLAGVTQYFGPGTRLLVL.

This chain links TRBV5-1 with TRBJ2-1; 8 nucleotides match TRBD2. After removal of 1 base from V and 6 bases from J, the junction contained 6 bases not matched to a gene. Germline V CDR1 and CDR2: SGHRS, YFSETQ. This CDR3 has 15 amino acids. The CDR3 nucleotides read TGCGCCAGCAGCTTGAATACGGGAGGGCTCAATGAGCAGTTCTTC. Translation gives CASSLNTGGLNEQFF.

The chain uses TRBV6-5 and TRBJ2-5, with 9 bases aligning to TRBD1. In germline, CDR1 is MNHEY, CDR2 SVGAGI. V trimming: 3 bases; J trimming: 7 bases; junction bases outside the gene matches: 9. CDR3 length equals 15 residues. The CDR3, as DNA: TGTGCCAGCAGTTATCCGGGACAGGGAATCGGGACCCAGTACTTC. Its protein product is CASSYPGQGIGTQYF.

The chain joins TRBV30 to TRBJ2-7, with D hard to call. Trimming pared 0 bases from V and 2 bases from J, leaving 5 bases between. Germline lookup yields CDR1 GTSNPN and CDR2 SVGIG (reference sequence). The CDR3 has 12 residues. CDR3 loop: CAWSVSAYEQYF. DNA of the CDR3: TGTGCCTGGAGTGTATCCGCCTACGAGCAGTACTTC.

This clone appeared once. DNA of the CDR3: TGTGCCAGCAGTGAAAGGTCGCGGGTCAGTAGCAATGAGCAGTTCTTC. This codes for CASSERSRVSSNEQFF. The J gene is TRBJ2-1, the V gene TRBV6-1; TRBD2 is a possible D gene (5 bases). This CDR3 region has 16 residues. Trimming removed 2 bases at V and 6 bases at J, with 17 bases between. Germline assignment: CDR1 MNHNS and CDR2 SASEGT.

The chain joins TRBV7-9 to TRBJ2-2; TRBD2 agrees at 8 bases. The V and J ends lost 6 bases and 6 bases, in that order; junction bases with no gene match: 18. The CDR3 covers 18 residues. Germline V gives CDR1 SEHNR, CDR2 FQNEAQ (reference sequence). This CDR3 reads CASSSEAPGTRSSGELFF. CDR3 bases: TGTGCCAGCAGTTCAGAGGCACCCGGGACTAGATCGTCCGGGGAGCTGTTTTTT.

CDR3 sequence: CASSPPGRANYGYTF. CDR3 bases: TGTGCCAGCTCACCACCGGGGAGAGCTAACTATGGCTACACCTTC. The chain couples TRBV18 to TRBJ1-2; D is ambiguous. The length of the CDR3 is 15 residues. Germline CDR1 reads KGHSH; CDR2 reads LQKENI. V lost 0 bases and J 0 bases, leaving 8 bases between the germline ends.

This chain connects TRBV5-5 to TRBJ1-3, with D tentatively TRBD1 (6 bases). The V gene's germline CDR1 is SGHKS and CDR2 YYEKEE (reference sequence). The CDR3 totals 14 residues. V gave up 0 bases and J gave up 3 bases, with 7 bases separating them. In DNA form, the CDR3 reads TGTGCCAGCAGCTTGGACAGGGTTGGAAACACCATATATTTT. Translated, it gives CASSLDRVGNTIYF.

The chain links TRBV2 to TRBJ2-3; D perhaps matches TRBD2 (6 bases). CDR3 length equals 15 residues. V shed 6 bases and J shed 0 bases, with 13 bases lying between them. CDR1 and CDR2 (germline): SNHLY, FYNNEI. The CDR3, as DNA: TGTGCCAGCAGGATGAAGGACTACAGCACAGATACGCAGTATTTT. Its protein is CASRMKDYSTDTQYF.

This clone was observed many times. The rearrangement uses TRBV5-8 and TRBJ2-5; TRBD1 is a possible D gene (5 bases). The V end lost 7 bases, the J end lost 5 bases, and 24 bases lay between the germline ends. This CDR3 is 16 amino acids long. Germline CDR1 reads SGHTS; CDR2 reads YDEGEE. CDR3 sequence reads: CASARRRTGQGETQYF. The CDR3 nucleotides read TGTGCCAGCGCCCGAAGGAGAACAGGACAAGGGGAGACCCAGTACTTC.

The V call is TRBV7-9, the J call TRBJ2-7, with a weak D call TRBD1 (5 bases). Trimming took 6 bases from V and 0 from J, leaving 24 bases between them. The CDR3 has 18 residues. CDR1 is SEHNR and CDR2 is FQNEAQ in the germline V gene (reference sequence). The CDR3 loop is CASRPREGVIPSSYEQYF. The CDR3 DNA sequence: TGTGCCAGCAGACCAAGGGAAGGGGTTATCCCGAGCTCCTACGAGCAGTACTTC.

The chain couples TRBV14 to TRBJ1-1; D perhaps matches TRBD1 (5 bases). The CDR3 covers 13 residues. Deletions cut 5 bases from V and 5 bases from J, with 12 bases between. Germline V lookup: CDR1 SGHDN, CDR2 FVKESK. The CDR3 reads CASSSQVRTEAFF. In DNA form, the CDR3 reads TGTGCCAGCAGCTCACAGGTCAGGACTGAAGCTTTCTTT.

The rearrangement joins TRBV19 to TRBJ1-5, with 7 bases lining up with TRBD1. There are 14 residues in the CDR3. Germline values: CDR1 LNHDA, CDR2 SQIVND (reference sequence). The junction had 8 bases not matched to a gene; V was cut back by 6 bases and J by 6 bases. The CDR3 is CASRGRGYGQPQHF. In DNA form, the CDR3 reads TGTGCCAGTAGGGGCAGGGGGTATGGTCAGCCCCAGCATTTT.

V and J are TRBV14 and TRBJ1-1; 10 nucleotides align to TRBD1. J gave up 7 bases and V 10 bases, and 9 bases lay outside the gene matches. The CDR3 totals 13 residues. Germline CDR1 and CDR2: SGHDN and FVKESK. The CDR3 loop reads CATSRQGAGEAFF. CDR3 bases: TGTGCCACCTCAAGACAGGGGGCTGGTGAAGCTTTCTTT.

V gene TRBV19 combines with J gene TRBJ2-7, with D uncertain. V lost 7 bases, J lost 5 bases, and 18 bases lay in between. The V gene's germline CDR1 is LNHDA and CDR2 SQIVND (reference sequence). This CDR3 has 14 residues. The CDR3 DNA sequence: TGTGCCAGTATGACAACTCCCTTCGGCAACGAGCAGTACTTC. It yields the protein CASMTTPFGNEQYF.

The CDR3 loop is CSVENDEDGNQPQHF. CDR3 bases: TGCAGCGTTGAAAATGACGAGGATGGCAATCAGCCCCAGCATTTT. The V call is TRBV29-1, the J call TRBJ1-5; D is uncertain. CDR1 SQVTM and CDR2 ANQGSEA come from the germline V gene. The CDR3 runs to 15 residues. Trimming removed 2 bases at V and 2 bases at J, with 13 bases between.

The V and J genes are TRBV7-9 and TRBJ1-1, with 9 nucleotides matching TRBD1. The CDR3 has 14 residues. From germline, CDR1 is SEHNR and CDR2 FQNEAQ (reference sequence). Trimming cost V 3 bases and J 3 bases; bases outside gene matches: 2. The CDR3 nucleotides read TGTGCCAGCAGCTTTCGGACAGGGGACACTGAAGCTTTCTTT. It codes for CASSFRTGDTEAFF. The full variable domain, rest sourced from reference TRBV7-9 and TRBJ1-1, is DTGVSQNPRHKITKRGQNVTFRCDPISEHNRLYWYRQTLGQGPEFLTYFQNEAQLEKSRLLSDRFSAERPKGSFSTLEIQRTEQGDSAMYLCASSFRTGDTEAFFGQGTRLTVV.